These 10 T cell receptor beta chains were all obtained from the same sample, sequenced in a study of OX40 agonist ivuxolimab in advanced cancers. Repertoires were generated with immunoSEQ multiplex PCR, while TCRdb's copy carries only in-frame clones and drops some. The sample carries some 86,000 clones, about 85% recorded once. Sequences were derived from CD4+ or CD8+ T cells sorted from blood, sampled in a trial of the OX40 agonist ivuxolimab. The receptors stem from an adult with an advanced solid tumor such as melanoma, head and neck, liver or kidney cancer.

The CDR3, as DNA: TGCGCCAGCAGTCCCAACAGCAACTATGGCTACACCTTC. This translates into CASSPNSNYGYTF. The V call is TRBV10-1, the J call TRBJ1-2; D is unclear. Trimming stripped 5 bases from V and 2 bases from J, with 9 bases between. The CDR3 is made up of 13 amino acids. The germline gives CDR1 WNHNN, CDR2 SYGVQD (reference sequence).

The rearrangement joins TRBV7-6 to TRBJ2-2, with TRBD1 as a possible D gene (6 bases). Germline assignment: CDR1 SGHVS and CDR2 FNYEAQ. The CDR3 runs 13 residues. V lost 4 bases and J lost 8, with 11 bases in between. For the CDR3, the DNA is TGTGCCAGCAGCTCATACAGGGAAGGGGAGCTGTTTTTT. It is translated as CASSSYREGELFF.

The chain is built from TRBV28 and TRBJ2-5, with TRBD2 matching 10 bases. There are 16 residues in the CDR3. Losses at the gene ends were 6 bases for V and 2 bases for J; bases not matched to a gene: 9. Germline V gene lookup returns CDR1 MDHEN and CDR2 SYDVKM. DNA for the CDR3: TGTGCCAGCAGGGGTATAGCGGGAGGATGGCAAGAGACCCAGTACTTC. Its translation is CASRGIAGGWQETQYF.

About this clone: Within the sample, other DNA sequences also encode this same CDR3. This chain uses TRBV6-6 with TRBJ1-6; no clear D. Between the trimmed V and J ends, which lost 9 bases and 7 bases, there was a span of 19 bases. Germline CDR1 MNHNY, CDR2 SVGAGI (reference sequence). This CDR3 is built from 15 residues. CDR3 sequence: CASRMDGDGNSPLHF. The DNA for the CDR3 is TGTGCCAGTAGGATGGACGGTGATGGGAATTCACCCCTCCACTTT.

The CDR3 DNA reads TGTGCCAGCAGCTTAGAGCGGGAGCAGTACGAGCAGTACTTC. As protein: CASSLEREQYEQYF. The chain uses TRBV11-2 and TRBJ2-7; 7 bases match TRBD2. Trimming took 0 bases from V and 4 from J; bases not matched to a gene: 3. From germline, CDR1 is SGHAT and CDR2 FQNNGV. This CDR3 contains 14 residues.

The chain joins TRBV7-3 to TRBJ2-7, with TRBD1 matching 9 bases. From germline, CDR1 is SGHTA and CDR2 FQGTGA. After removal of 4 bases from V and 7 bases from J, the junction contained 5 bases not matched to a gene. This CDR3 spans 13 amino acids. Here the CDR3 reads CASSSGQGREQYF. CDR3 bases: TGTGCCAGCAGCTCCGGACAGGGGAGGGAGCAGTACTTC.

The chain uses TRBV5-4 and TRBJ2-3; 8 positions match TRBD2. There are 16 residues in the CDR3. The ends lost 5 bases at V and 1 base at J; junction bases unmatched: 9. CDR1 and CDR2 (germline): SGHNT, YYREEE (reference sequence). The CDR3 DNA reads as TGTGCCAGCAGTTCCCGGGGGGGAGAGGGCACAGATACGCAGTATTTT. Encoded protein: CASSSRGGEGTDTQYF.

This chain's CDR3 is CASSPDDSPLHF. The CDR3 DNA reads as TGTGCCAGCAGCCCAGATGATTCACCCCTCCACTTT. The chain is built from TRBV2 and TRBJ1-6; no firm D call. The CDR3 is made up of 12 amino acids. Trimming stripped 6 bases from V and 8 bases from J, with 8 bases between. Germline V gene lookup returns CDR1 SNHLY and CDR2 FYNNEI.

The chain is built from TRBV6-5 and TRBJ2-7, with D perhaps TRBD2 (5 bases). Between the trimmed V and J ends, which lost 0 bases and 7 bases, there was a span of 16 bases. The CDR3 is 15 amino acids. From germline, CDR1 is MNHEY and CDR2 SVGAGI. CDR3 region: CASSYSRAIPGEQYF. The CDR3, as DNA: TGTGCCAGCAGTTACTCGAGGGCCATCCCGGGAGAGCAGTACTTC.

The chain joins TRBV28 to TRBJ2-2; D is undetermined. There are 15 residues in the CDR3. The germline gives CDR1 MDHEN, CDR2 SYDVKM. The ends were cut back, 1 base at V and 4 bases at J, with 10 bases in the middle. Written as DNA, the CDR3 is TGTGCCAGCAGTTTATTGGCAGGATCCACCGGGGAGCTGTTTTTT. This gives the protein CASSLLAGSTGELFF.